Presented here are 3 T cell receptor beta chains from one specimen sequenced in a study of Graves' ophthalmopathy and Graves' hyperthyroidism (dated by TCRdb to the late 2010s). For sequencing, an Illumina HiSeq 2000 was employed. For repertoire sequencing, the TCR beta CDR3 regions were amplified from RNA transcripts. HTBI primers and the Qiagen OneStep RT-PCR kit were used in a first-round RT-PCR, which was followed by a second-round multiplex PCR, size selection and purification. TCRdb took the public reads, trimmed them with fastp at Q25, ran MiXCR for clone calling and kept in-frame beta chains. All rows with the same CDR3 protein become a single entry with the most common DNA and genes. The sample data list about 740,000 distinct CDR3 sequences, and about 44% of these were observed just once. About 40% of the sample is in the top ten clones. Sequenced input: peripheral blood. Every receptor here comes from an adult man with Graves' ophthalmopathy.

J is TRBJ1-5 and V is TRBV19, with 9 positions matching TRBD1. CDR3 size: 15 residues. The ends lost 7 bases at V and 6 bases at J; junction bases unmatched: 10. Germline CDR1 is LNHDA and CDR2 is SQIVND (reference sequence). The CDR3 reads CASILTGGGGQPQHF. DNA of the CDR3: TGTGCCAGTATCCTTACAGGGGGCGGTGGTCAGCCCCAGCATTTT.

A remark on this clonotype: This CDR3 is missing its conserved last phenylalanine or tryptophan, likely due to a read error. The chain couples TRBV24-1 to TRBJ1-5, with 7 bases identical to TRBD1. CDR1 KGHDR and CDR2 SFDVKD come from the germline V gene. The CDR3 has 15 amino acids. Germline trimming cut 5 bases from V and 4 bases from J; bases unmatched to any gene: 7. CDR3 in amino acids: CATSGPGTVNQPQHS. The DNA for the CDR3 is TGTGCCACCAGTGGCCCAGGGACAGTGAATCAGCCCCAGCATTCT.

The rearrangement joins TRBV27 to TRBJ1-2; D may be TRBD1 (6 bases). The CDR3 length is 14 residues. The ends were cut back, 6 bases at V and 13 bases at J, with 24 bases in the middle. The germline V gene has CDR1 MNHEY and CDR2 SMNVEV (reference sequence). This CDR3 is CASSLEFSAGDITF. As DNA, the CDR3 is TGTGCCAGCAGCTTAGAATTTTCGGCAGGGGATATCACCTTC.